Each of the 23 T cell receptor beta chains below was sequenced from the same sample in a study of T-cell memory formation after mild COVID-19. In TCRdb, the 5' RACE reads were re-called with MiXCR into one record per CDR3 protein. The sample records about 120,000 distinct CDR3 sequences, about 20% being singletons. Sequences were obtained from PBMCs or a T cell subset sorted from them (not recorded which). The receptors were sampled from a young man who had mild COVID-19 (a few samples of this study predate the infection). Cell type and time point are not known.

This chain connects TRBV2 to TRBJ1-6, with D unclear. V was trimmed by 2 bases and J by 7 bases, leaving 12 bases between them. The CDR3 extends over 15 amino acids. Germline values: CDR1 SNHLY, CDR2 FYNNEI. The CDR3 loop is CASSERVSLNSPLHF. In nucleotides, the CDR3 is TGTGCCAGCAGTGAAAGAGTCAGCCTAAATTCACCCCTCCACTTT.

CDR3 nucleotide sequence: TGTGCCAGCAGTTTTGGGAAAAATCAGCCCCAGCATTTT. It translates to CASSFGKNQPQHF. This chain uses TRBV27 with TRBJ1-5, with D unresolved. The CDR3 is 13 amino acids. Trimming took 3 bases from V and 4 from J, leaving 7 bases between them. Germline CDR1 reads MNHEY; CDR2 reads SMNVEV (reference sequence).

This chain connects TRBV7-6 to TRBJ2-5; possibly TRBD2 for D (5 bases). Germline CDR1 reads SGHVS; CDR2 reads FNYEAQ. The germline V and J ends were trimmed by 3 bases and 2 bases, with 10 bases remaining between them. The CDR3 has 14 residues. The DNA for the CDR3 is TGTGCCAGCAGCTTGAGGGTTTTTCAAGAGACCCAGTACTTC. This codes for CASSLRVFQETQYF.

This clonotype came up a few times. The chain has TRBV6-5 and TRBJ2-5; the match to TRBD1 covers 8 bases. The CDR3 sequence is 14 residues long. The V segment lost 6 bases and the J segment 5 bases; nucleotides outside the gene matches: 8. Germline assignment: CDR1 MNHEY and CDR2 SVGAGI. This CDR3 reads CASRGQVGLETQYF. In DNA form, the CDR3 reads TGTGCCAGCAGGGGACAGGTGGGGTTGGAGACCCAGTACTTC.

This chain joins TRBV6-6 and TRBJ2-5, with 12 bases aligning to TRBD1. The CDR3 extends over 18 amino acids. Germline V gene sequence: CDR1 MNHNY, CDR2 SVGAGI (reference sequence). Germline trimming cut 2 bases from V and 2 bases from J; bases unmatched to any gene: 9. CDR3: CASSYGLGQGASQETQYF. The CDR3, as DNA: TGTGCCAGCAGTTACGGTTTGGGACAGGGGGCTAGTCAAGAGACCCAGTACTTC.

This clonotype came up a few times. The chain carries TRBV12-3 or TRBV12-4 and TRBJ2-7; D possibly corresponds to TRBD2 (5 bases). CDR3 size: 15 residues. Trimming removed 8 bases from V and 2 bases from J, with 19 bases in between. The CDR3 region has the DNA TGTGCCAGCGTCGACATCGGACTTCCCCCCTACGAGCAGTACTTC. This translates into CASVDIGLPPYEQYF.

The chain recombines TRBV20-1 with TRBJ1-2; no definite D call. Germline assignment: CDR1 DFQATT and CDR2 SNEGSKA (reference sequence). CDR3 length: 16 amino acids. The V end lost 0 bases, the J end lost 4 bases, and 18 bases lay between the germline ends. CDR3 sequence: CSARDVLEDFLYGYTF. The DNA for the CDR3 is TGCAGTGCTAGAGATGTCCTGGAGGATTTTCTCTATGGCTACACCTTC.

The rearrangement uses TRBV13 and TRBJ2-7, with D possibly being TRBD1 or TRBD2 (7 bases each). The CDR3 extends over 13 amino acids. V dropped 7 bases and J dropped 3 bases, with 13 bases sitting between them. Germline V CDR1 and CDR2: PRHDT, FYEKMQ (reference sequence). As DNA, the CDR3 is TGTGCCAGCACCCAGGGGGGGGGCTACGAGCAGTACGTC. Translated, it gives CASTQGGGYEQYV.

The chain joins TRBV20-1 to TRBJ2-7; 10 nucleotides line up with TRBD1. V dropped 3 bases and J dropped 2; count of bases not matched to a gene: 10. The CDR3 runs to 16 residues. Germline V gives CDR1 DFQATT, CDR2 SNEGSKA (reference sequence). The CDR3 DNA follows: TGCAGTGCTAGGCCGTGGACAGGGGGAAAACCCTACGAGCAGTACTTC. Protein sequence: CSARPWTGGKPYEQYF.

This clonotype has at least ten counts. V is TRBV20-1 and J is TRBJ2-1; D gene ambiguous. Germline CDR1 is DFQATT and CDR2 is SNEGSKA (reference sequence). This CDR3 contains 15 residues. Trimming removed 6 bases at V and 0 bases at J, with 15 bases between. As DNA, the CDR3 is TGCAGTGCCGGAAACCAAATGAGCTCCTACAATGAGCAGTTCTTC. Amino acid sequence: CSAGNQMSSYNEQFF.

This sequence joins TRBV7-2 and TRBJ2-3, with 9 nucleotides matching TRBD2. J was trimmed by 2 bases and V by 2 bases; bases with no gene match: 2. The V gene's germline CDR1 is SGHTA and CDR2 FQGNSA. The CDR3 loop spans 15 amino acids. The CDR3 DNA is TGTGCCAGCAGCTTACTAGCGGGGTACACAGATACGCAGTATTTT. Translated: CASSLLAGYTDTQYF.

The CDR3 DNA reads as TGTGCCAGCAGCTTAGACCCCACCCCCGGGACTAGCGATGATACGCAGTATTTT. Protein: CASSLDPTPGTSDDTQYF. The gene calls are TRBV11-2 and TRBJ2-3; 10 positions match TRBD2. V lost 0 bases to trimming and J lost 6 bases; unmatched junction nucleotides: 12. The CDR3 sequence is 18 residues long. Germline assignment: CDR1 SGHAT and CDR2 FQNNGV.

This clonotype occurred a few times. The rearrangement uses TRBV6-5 and TRBJ2-1; the match to TRBD2 covers 11 bases. Looked up from germline, CDR1 is MNHEY and CDR2 is SVGAGI. The CDR3 totals 15 residues. The trim removed 0 bases at V and 9 bases at J, leaving 4 bases unmatched. The CDR3 is CASSYSSGGVLEQFF. The CDR3 nucleotides read TGTGCCAGCAGTTACTCTAGCGGGGGGGTACTTGAGCAGTTCTTC.

The chain joins TRBV7-6 to TRBJ1-2; 8 bases line up with TRBD1. After removal of 5 bases from V and 7 bases from J, the junction contained 15 bases not matched to a gene. The CDR3 is 16 residues long. The germline gives CDR1 SGHVS, CDR2 FNYEAQ. The CDR3 coding sequence is TGTGCCAGCAGCCCCGACCGCGGGACAGGAATTTTTGGCTACACCTTC. Protein sequence: CASSPDRGTGIFGYTF.

This clonotype has only a few counts. J is TRBJ2-7 and V is TRBV11-2; a weak D match, TRBD1 (6 bases). Trimming cost V 4 bases and J 4 bases, with 8 bases left between them. Germline CDR1 is SGHAT and CDR2 is FQNNGV. This CDR3 has 12 amino acids. The CDR3 coding sequence is TGTGCCAGCAGCTCACAGGGTTACGAGCAGTACTTC. Amino acid sequence: CASSSQGYEQYF. Full variable domain (outside the CDR3, taken from reference TRBV11-2 and TRBJ2-7): EAGVAQSPRYKIIEKRQSVAFWCNPISGHATLYWYQQILGQGPKLLIQFQNNGVVDDSQLPKDRFSAERLKGVDSTLKIQPAKLEDSAVYLCASSSQGYEQYFGPGTRLTVT.

The chain carries TRBV10-3 and TRBJ2-3; 7 positions match TRBD1. Germline V lookup: CDR1 ENHRY, CDR2 SYGVKD. The CDR3 runs 14 residues. With V trimmed by 7 bases and J by 0 bases, 4 bases remained unmatched. CDR3 in DNA: TGTGCCATCAAACAGGGGTCTAGCACAGATACGCAGTATTTT. The encoded protein is CAIKQGSSTDTQYF.

This chain joins TRBV5-1 and TRBJ1-1; possibly TRBD1 for D (6 bases). Between the trimmed V and J ends, which lost 1 base and 11 bases, there was a span of 18 bases. The CDR3 is 14 amino acids. CDR1 is SGHRS, CDR2 YFSETQ, per germline. CDR3 DNA: TGCGCCAGCAGCTTGTCGAGGGGGGTGAATGGCGCTTTCTTT. Translated, it gives CASSLSRGVNGAFF.

This clonotype was seen more than once but under ten times. The chain joins TRBV6-5 to TRBJ2-3; no reliable D call. The CDR3 covers 13 residues. V lost 8 bases and J 3 bases, leaving 12 bases between the germline ends. The germline CDR1 and CDR2 sequences are MNHEY and SVGAGI. The chain's CDR3 is CASGFTATDTQYF. For the CDR3, the DNA is TGTGCCAGCGGTTTTACAGCTACAGATACGCAGTATTTT.

The gene calls are TRBV9 and TRBJ2-1; D uncertain. Germline assignment: CDR1 SGDLS and CDR2 YYNGEE. CDR3 length: 12 amino acids. Trimming took 2 bases from V and 6 from J, leaving 6 bases between them. CDR3 bases: TGTGCCAGCAGCGTGGGTTTCAATGAGCAGTTCTTC. This gives the protein CASSVGFNEQFF.

The sample holds a few counts of this clonotype. The CDR3 nucleotides are TGTGCCAGCAGTTTGTTTCAACTCAATGAGCAGTTCTTC. Encoded protein: CASSLFQLNEQFF. The V gene is TRBV12-3 or TRBV12-4, the J gene TRBJ2-1; the D is unclear. CDR3 length equals 13 residues. Between the trimmed V and J ends, which lost 3 bases and 6 bases, there was a span of 9 bases.

This clonotype was recorded a few times. V and J are TRBV5-1 and TRBJ2-3; 8 bases agree with TRBD2. Germline CDR1 is SGHRS and CDR2 is YFSETQ. The CDR3 covers 16 residues. V was pared by 7 bases and J by 3 bases, with 13 bases of the junction left unmatched. The CDR3 coding sequence is TGCGCCAGCCGGACGGGAGAGCGGGGGTTAACAGATACGCAGTATTTT. Translation: CASRTGERGLTDTQYF.

A few counts support this clonotype. The J gene is TRBJ2-3, the V gene TRBV6-2 or TRBV6-3; D is ambiguous. The germline V and J ends were trimmed by 5 bases and 1 base, with 4 bases remaining between them. The germline V gene encodes CDR1 MNHEY and CDR2 SVGEGT. This CDR3 contains 12 residues. The CDR3 DNA sequence: TGTGCCAGCAGTATCGGCACAGATACGCAGTATTTT. Its protein product is CASSIGTDTQYF.

This clonotype was picked up many times. The chain recombines TRBV20-1 with TRBJ2-3; 8 bases agree with TRBD2. Germline CDR1 DFQATT, CDR2 SNEGSKA (reference sequence). There are 13 residues in the CDR3. J was trimmed by 4 bases and V by 5 bases; bases with no gene match: 5. The DNA for the CDR3 is TGCAGTGCTGAAGCGGGGGCCTCAGATACGCAGTATTTT. It is translated as CSAEAGASDTQYF.